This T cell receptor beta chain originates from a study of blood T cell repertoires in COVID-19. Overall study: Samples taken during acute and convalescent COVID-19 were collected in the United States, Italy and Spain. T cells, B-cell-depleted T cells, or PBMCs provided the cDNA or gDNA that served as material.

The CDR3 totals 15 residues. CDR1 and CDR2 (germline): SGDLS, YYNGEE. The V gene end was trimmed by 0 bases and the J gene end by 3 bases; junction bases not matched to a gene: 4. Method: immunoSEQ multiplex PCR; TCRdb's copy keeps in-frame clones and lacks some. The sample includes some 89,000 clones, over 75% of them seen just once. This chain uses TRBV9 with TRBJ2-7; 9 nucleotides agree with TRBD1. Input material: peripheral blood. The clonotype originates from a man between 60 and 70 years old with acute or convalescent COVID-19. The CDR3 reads CASSVAGTGYYEQYF. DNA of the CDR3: TGTGCCAGCAGCGTAGCCGGGACAGGGTACTACGAGCAGTACTTC.